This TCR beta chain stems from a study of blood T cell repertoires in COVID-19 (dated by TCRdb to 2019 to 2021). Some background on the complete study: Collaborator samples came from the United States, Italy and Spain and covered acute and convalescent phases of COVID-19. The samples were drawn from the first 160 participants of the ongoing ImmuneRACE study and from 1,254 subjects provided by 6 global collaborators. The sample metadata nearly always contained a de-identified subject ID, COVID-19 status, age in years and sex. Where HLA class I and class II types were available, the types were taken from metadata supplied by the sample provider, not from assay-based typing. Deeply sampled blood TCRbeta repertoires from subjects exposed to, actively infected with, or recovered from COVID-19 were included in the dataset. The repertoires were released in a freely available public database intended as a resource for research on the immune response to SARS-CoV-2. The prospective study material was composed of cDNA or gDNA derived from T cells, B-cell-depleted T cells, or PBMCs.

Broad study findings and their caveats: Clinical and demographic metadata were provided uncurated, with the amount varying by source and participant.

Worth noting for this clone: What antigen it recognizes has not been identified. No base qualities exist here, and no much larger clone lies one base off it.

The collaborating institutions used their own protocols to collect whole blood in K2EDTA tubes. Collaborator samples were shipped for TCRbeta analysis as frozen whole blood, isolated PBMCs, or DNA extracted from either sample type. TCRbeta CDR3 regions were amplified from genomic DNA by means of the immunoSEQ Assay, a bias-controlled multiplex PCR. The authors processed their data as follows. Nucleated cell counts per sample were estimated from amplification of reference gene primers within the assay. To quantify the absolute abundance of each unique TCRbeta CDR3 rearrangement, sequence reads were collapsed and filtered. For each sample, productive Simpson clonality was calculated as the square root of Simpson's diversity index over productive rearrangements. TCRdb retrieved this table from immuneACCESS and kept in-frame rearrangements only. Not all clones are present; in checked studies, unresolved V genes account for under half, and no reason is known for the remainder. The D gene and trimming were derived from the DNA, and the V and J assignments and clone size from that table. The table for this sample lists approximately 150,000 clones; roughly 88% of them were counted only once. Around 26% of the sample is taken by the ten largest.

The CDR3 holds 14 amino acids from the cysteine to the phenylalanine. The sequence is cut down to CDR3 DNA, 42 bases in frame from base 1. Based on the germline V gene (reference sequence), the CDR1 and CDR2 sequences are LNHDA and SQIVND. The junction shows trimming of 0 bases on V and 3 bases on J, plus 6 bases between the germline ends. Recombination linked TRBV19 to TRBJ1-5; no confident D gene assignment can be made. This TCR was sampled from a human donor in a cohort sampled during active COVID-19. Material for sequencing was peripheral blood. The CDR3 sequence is CASSIERLNQPQHF. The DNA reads TGTGCCAGTAGTATAGAGAGGCTCAATCAGCCCCAGCATTTT.